This TCR beta chain emerged from a study of blood T cell repertoires in COVID-19. Profiled with immunoSEQ multiplex PCR; TCRdb holds only in-frame clones, not every one. The sample holds around 200,000 clones, about 86% seen once. This clone was recorded once. The sample taken for sequencing was PBMCs or T cells enriched from blood (not recorded which). The clonotype originates from a woman aged 25 to 39 who had been exposed to COVID-19.

The CDR3 DNA follows: TGTGCCAGCAGCTTTTTATTTGATTCGTCCGGTGGCTACACCTTC. Amino acid sequence: CASSFLFDSSGGYTF. The chain employs TRBV11-2 and TRBJ1-2; D not certain. Trimming cost V 3 bases and J 7 bases, with 18 bases left between them. This CDR3 region has 15 residues. Germline V gene sequence: CDR1 SGHAT, CDR2 FQNNGV. Complete variable domain (other parts from reference TRBV11-2 and TRBJ1-2): EAGVAQSPRYKIIEKRQSVAFWCNPISGHATLYWYQQILGQGPKLLIQFQNNGVVDDSQLPKDRFSAERLKGVDSTLKIQPAKLEDSAVYLCASSFLFDSSGGYTFGSGTRLTVV.